The 23 T cell receptor beta chains below all came from one sample that was sequenced in a study of T cell responses to AZD1222 COVID-19 vaccine. Sequencing was performed with immunoSEQ multiplex PCR; in TCRdb, only in-frame clones are kept and a portion is missing. The repertoire holds around 70,000 clones, with 88% as singletons. The sample here was peripheral blood, taken 28 days after the second dose of the MenACWY control vaccine. These receptors all come from an adult who received the MenACWY meningococcal vaccine as a control.

In this sample, this clone turned up a few times. This rearrangement joins TRBV30 to TRBJ1-5, with D hard to call. The CDR3 consists of 13 residues. V lost 4 bases and J lost 1, with 8 bases in between. Germline V gene data show CDR1 as GTSNPN and CDR2 as SVGIG (reference sequence). For the CDR3, the DNA is TGTGCCTGGACACGGGAGAGCAATCAGCCCCAGCATTTT. Its translation: CAWTRESNQPQHF.

There are a few counts of this clone. The rearrangement joins TRBV5-1 to TRBJ1-2; no firm D call. Germline lookup yields CDR1 SGHRS and CDR2 YFSETQ. Trimming took 0 bases from V and 0 from J, leaving 6 bases between them. The CDR3 covers 14 residues. DNA for the CDR3: TGCGCCAGCAGCTTGGATGGAGCTAACTATGGCTACACCTTC. Amino acids: CASSLDGANYGYTF.

V usage is TRBV7-8 and J usage is TRBJ1-6; D perhaps matches TRBD1 (6 bases). Trimming removed 5 bases from V and 5 bases from J, with 16 bases in between. Germline-derived CDR1 and CDR2 are SGHVS and FQNEAQ. The CDR3 contains 16 residues. In DNA, the CDR3 is TGTGCCAGCAGCCCCTCCCAGGGGACGAATAATTCACCCCTCCACTTT. It translates to CASSPSQGTNNSPLHF. Variable domain in full (rest from reference TRBV7-8 and TRBJ1-6): GAGVSQSPRYKVAKRGQDVALRCDPISGHVSLFWYQQALGQGPEFLTYFQNEAQLDKSGLPSDRFFAERPEGSVSTLKIQRTQQEDSAVYLCASSPSQGTNNSPLHFGNGTRLTVT.

The genes are TRBV4-1 and TRBJ1-2; D remains unclear. The germline V and J ends were trimmed by 8 bases and 8 bases, with 9 bases remaining between them. Germline assignment: CDR1 MGHRA and CDR2 YSYEKL. The CDR3 spans 10 residues. The DNA for the CDR3 is TGCGCCAGCGGACCGAGAGGCTACACCTTC. This encodes CASGPRGYTF.

The chain joins TRBV29-1 to TRBJ2-1; D gene ambiguous. This CDR3 contains 14 residues. The germline V gene encodes CDR1 SQVTM and CDR2 ANQGSEA. V lost 3 bases and J 10 bases, leaving 19 bases between the germline ends. The CDR3 DNA is TGCAGCGTTGAGATCTCCCGTTTGATGAGGGAGCAGTTCTTC. Protein: CSVEISRLMREQFF.

The genes are TRBV6-1 and TRBJ2-6; 10 bases agree with TRBD1. J lost 7 bases, V lost 2 bases, and 8 bases had no gene match. From germline, CDR1 is MNHNS and CDR2 SASEGT. CDR3 length equals 17 residues. CDR3 sequence: CASSERRGQGYANVLTF. The CDR3 DNA follows: TGTGCCAGCAGTGAAAGGCGGGGACAGGGGTACGCCAACGTCCTGACTTTC.

The chain recombines TRBV19 with TRBJ1-3; a weak D match, TRBD1 (5 bases). The V end lost 4 bases, the J end lost 3 bases, and 16 bases lay between the germline ends. The CDR3 spans 16 residues. Germline V gene data show CDR1 as LNHDA and CDR2 as SQIVND (reference sequence). CDR3 DNA sequence: TGTGCCAGTAGTAGGGAGGGGATAGGAAGTGGAAACACCATATATTTT. Amino acids: CASSREGIGSGNTIYF.

The chain couples TRBV30 to TRBJ1-5; D remains unclear. Trimming stripped 1 base from V and 4 bases from J, with 11 bases between. Germline CDR1 and CDR2: GTSNPN and SVGIG (reference sequence). This CDR3 has 14 amino acids. The CDR3 sequence: CAWSAASGNQPQHF. In nucleotides, the CDR3 is TGTGCCTGGAGTGCAGCGTCGGGTAATCAGCCCCAGCATTTT.

The chain has TRBV4-1 and TRBJ1-1; D is possibly TRBD1 (6 bases). The germline gives CDR1 MGHRA, CDR2 YSYEKL. This CDR3 contains 16 residues. V was pared by 0 bases and J by 4 bases, with 15 bases between. CDR3 coding DNA: TGCGCCAGCAGCCAAGACCCCATAGGGGGGAGCACTGAAGCTTTCTTT. Protein sequence: CASSQDPIGGSTEAFF.

In its sample, this clone was seen once. This chain connects TRBV3-1 (or the pseudogene TRBV3-2) to TRBJ1-6; the D is unclear. The CDR3 is 16 amino acids. V was trimmed by 0 bases and J by 5 bases, leaving 11 bases between them. Germline V lookup: CDR1 LGHDT, CDR2 YNNKEL (reference sequence). Here the CDR3 reads CASSQDFTFNNSPLHF. CDR3 sequence (DNA): TGTGCCAGCAGCCAAGATTTCACATTCAATAATTCACCCCTCCACTTT.

V gene TRBV28 combines with J gene TRBJ1-1, with D hard to call. CDR3 size: 15 residues. Germline CDR1 MDHEN, CDR2 SYDVKM. V was cut by 4 bases and J by 1 base, with 13 bases left in between. The CDR3 region is CASSYELQSNTEAFF. CDR3 sequence (DNA): TGTGCCAGCAGTTACGAGCTCCAGTCGAACACTGAAGCTTTCTTT.

The chain employs TRBV7-5 and TRBJ2-3. TRBV7-5 is annotated as a pseudogene. The CDR3 has 16 residues. As DNA, the CDR3 is TGTGCCAGAAGCTTAGTTTACGGAACTAGCACAGATACGCAGTATTTT. It encodes CARSLVYGTSTDTQYF.

The CDR3 is CAIRTSGRGSETQYF. CDR3 DNA sequence: TGTGCCATCCGGACTAGCGGGAGGGGTAGTGAGACCCAGTACTTC. The genes are TRBV7-9 and TRBJ2-5, with 15 bases fitting TRBD2. CDR1 SEHNR and CDR2 FQNEAQ come from the germline V gene (reference sequence). This CDR3 has 15 amino acids. The trim removed 10 bases at V and 5 bases at J, leaving 8 bases unmatched.

This chain uses TRBV10-2 with TRBJ1-2, with TRBD1 matching over 7 bases. The germline V gene encodes CDR1 WSHSY and CDR2 SAAADI. Germline trimming cut 3 bases from V and 2 bases from J; bases unmatched to any gene: 0. CDR3 length: 13 amino acids. The CDR3 sequence is CASSDRGNYGYTF. The CDR3 nucleotides are TGCGCCAGCAGTGACAGGGGGAACTATGGCTACACCTTC.

The gene calls are TRBV5-1 and TRBJ2-7; 13 bases agree with TRBD2. This CDR3 spans 16 amino acids. V dropped 4 bases and J dropped 1; count of bases not matched to a gene: 5. Germline CDR1 is SGHRS and CDR2 is YFSETQ. The chain's CDR3 is CASSSGTSGMSYEQYF. Here the CDR3 DNA reads TGCGCCAGCAGCAGCGGGACTAGCGGGATGTCCTACGAGCAGTACTTC.

The chain employs TRBV9 and TRBJ1-5; unclear D gene. This CDR3 contains 15 residues. The germline V gene encodes CDR1 SGDLS and CDR2 YYNGEE. The V end was cut by 0 bases, the J end by 5 bases, with 12 bases between. This chain's CDR3 is CASSVGPGVDQPQHF. The CDR3 DNA sequence: TGTGCCAGCAGCGTAGGACCCGGTGTAGATCAGCCCCAGCATTTT.

This chain links TRBV3-1 (or the pseudogene TRBV3-2) with TRBJ2-3; the D gene is possibly TRBD2 (6 bases). Trimming cost V 0 bases and J 8 bases, with 15 bases left between them. Germline V CDR1 and CDR2: LGHDT, YNNKEL (reference sequence). CDR3 length: 15 amino acids. CDR3 DNA: TGTGCCAGCAGCCAAGAACTGCGGGGTCTAGGTACGCAGTATTTT. Its protein product is CASSQELRGLGTQYF.

This clone showed up just once. The chain uses TRBV4-3 and TRBJ2-7; the D call may be TRBD1 or TRBD2 (6 bases each). The CDR3 runs to 14 residues. V dropped 1 base and J dropped 6 bases, with 13 bases sitting between them. Germline assignment: CDR1 LGHNA and CDR2 YSLEER. CDR3 protein: CASSQGGGGREQYF. In DNA form, the CDR3 reads TGCGCCAGCAGCCAAGGAGGTGGGGGGCGCGAGCAGTACTTC.

The chain carries TRBV4-1 and TRBJ1-2; 7 bases line up with TRBD1. The CDR3 has 15 amino acids. Germline V CDR1 and CDR2: MGHRA, YSYEKL. The junction had 1 base not matched to a gene; V was cut back by 0 bases and J by 0 bases. The CDR3 spells CASSQEQGPNYGYTF. CDR3 bases: TGCGCCAGCAGCCAAGAACAGGGGCCTAACTATGGCTACACCTTC.

The chain employs TRBV4-1 and TRBJ2-2, with a possible D match to TRBD1 (6 bases). The germline V gene has CDR1 MGHRA and CDR2 YSYEKL. The length of the CDR3 is 16 residues. V shed 1 base and J shed 0 bases, with 9 bases lying between them. CDR3 residues: CASSQAGTPNTGELFF. The CDR3 DNA sequence: TGCGCCAGCAGCCAAGCCGGGACACCGAACACCGGGGAGCTGTTTTTT.

The chain uses TRBV7-9 and TRBJ2-1; 14 bases map to TRBD2. The CDR3 spans 16 residues. Germline loops: CDR1 SEHNR, CDR2 FQNEAQ (reference sequence). Trimming cost V 6 bases and J 0 bases; bases outside gene matches: 1. CDR3 coding DNA: TGTGCCAGCAGGGGACTAGCGGGAGACTCCTACAATGAGCAGTTCTTC. It specifies CASRGLAGDSYNEQFF.

The chain employs TRBV5-1 and TRBJ2-7, with TRBD1 matching over 10 bases. The CDR3 runs 15 residues. V lost 4 bases, J lost 1 base, and 5 bases stayed unmatched. Germline CDR1 reads SGHRS; CDR2 reads YFSETQ. DNA of the CDR3: TGCGCCAGCAGCCCCCGGGACAGGGGATCCTACGAGCAGTACTTC. It encodes CASSPRDRGSYEQYF.

CDR3 bases: TGTGCCAGCAGTCTCCCCTCCGTCCAGGGGGCGCGAAATGGCTACACCTTC. It yields the protein CASSLPSVQGARNGYTF. The chain links TRBV28 to TRBJ1-2; 8 bases align to TRBD1. In germline, CDR1 is MDHEN, CDR2 SYDVKM. CDR3 size: 17 residues. The J segment lost 6 bases and the V segment lost 5 bases, leaving 17 bases of the junction unmatched.